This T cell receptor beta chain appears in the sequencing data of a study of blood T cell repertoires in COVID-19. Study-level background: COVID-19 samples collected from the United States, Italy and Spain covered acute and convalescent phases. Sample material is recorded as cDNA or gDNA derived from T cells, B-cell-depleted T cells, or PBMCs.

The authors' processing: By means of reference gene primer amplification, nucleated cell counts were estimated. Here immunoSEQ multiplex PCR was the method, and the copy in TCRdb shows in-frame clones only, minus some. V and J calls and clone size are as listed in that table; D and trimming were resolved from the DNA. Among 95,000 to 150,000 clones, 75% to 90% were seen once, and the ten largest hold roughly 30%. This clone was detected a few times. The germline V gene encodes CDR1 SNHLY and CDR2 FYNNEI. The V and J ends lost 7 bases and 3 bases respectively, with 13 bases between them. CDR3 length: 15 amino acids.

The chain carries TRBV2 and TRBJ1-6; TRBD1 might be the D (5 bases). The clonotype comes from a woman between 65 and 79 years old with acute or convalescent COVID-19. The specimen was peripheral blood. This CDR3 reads CASTSGGFYNSPLHF. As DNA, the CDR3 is TGTGCCAGCACAAGTGGGGGGTTCTATAATTCACCCCTCCACTTT.